The subject of this entry is one T cell receptor beta chain. Its target is not known. The ends were cut back, 2 bases at V and 4 bases at J, with 20 bases in the middle. Germline V lookup: CDR1 MNHNS, CDR2 SASEGT. The CDR3 is made up of 18 amino acids. The sample originates from a study of vaccination effects on CD4 cells after COVID-19. Overall study results and limits: Common cold coronavirus cross-reactivity was shown by only 1 of 255 vaccine-induced clones in healthy vaccinees.

With the ViraFEST assay, the study expanded antigen-specific CD4+ T cells using viral peptide pools, then sequenced them. Investigators separated out CD4+ T cells once approximately 9 days of culture had passed. The healthy vaccine recipients, who had no prior SARS-CoV-2 infection, showed negative nucleocapsid antibodies. Peptides at approximately 9.6 ug/ml and IL-2 at 10 IU/ml were added to some 1.9 million PBMC per well. Half-medium replacement with IL-2 medium occurred on days 3 and 7. Produced via immunoSEQ multiplex PCR; TCRdb's table is partial and in-frame only. The table includes 35,000 to 50,000 clones, approximately 80% detected once.

This receptor was obtained from a human donor who received a COVID-19 vaccine. The chain is built from TRBV6-1 and TRBJ2-2, with D possibly matching TRBD1 (6 bases). Sequencing was performed on CD4+ T cells from PBMCs cultured with HCoV-NL63 spike peptides, taken before COVID-19 vaccination. Here the CDR3 DNA reads TGTGCCAGCAGTGAACCCGCTCAAAGTGGGGGCGGCACCGGGGAGCTGTTTTTT. Its translation: CASSEPAQSGGGTGELFF.